This T cell receptor beta chain was recorded in a study of OX40 agonist ivuxolimab in advanced cancers. Study summary: Patients in dose escalation had liver, melanoma, kidney or head and neck cancers.

No patient had autoimmune disease or received systemic immunosuppression. In this sample, this clone turned up once. TCRdb's table, derived via immunoSEQ multiplex PCR, lists solely in-frame clones and lacks some. This table holds approximately 67,000 clones, 90% to 95% found once. The sequences come from CD4+ or CD8+ T cells sorted from blood, collected in a trial of the OX40 agonist ivuxolimab. This TCR came from an adult with an advanced solid tumor such as melanoma, head and neck, liver or kidney cancer.

CDR3 DNA: TGCGCCAGCAGCTTGTACTCAGGGTGGGAGACCCAGTACTTC. As protein: CASSLYSGWETQYF. The chain links TRBV5-1 to TRBJ2-5, with a tentative D call TRBD1 (5 bases). The CDR3 consists of 14 residues. Looked up from germline, CDR1 is SGHRS and CDR2 is YFSETQ. Trimming cost V 1 base and J 5 bases, with 12 bases left between them.